A single sample is the source of the 17 T cell receptor beta chains below, sequenced in a study of shared clonotypes between healthy human individuals. Method: immunoSEQ multiplex PCR; TCRdb's copy keeps in-frame clones and lacks some. Among about 560,000 clones listed, roughly 79% were seen once. Sample: PBMCs. The receptor source for this set is a woman aged 40 to 49 in good health. Some clones in this sample may be carry-over from other donors' samples.

The V call is TRBV9, the J call TRBJ2-5; a weak D match, TRBD1 (6 bases). CDR3 size: 16 residues. The V end lost 3 bases, the J end lost 1 base, and 16 bases lay between the germline ends. In germline, CDR1 is SGDLS, CDR2 YYNGEE. Written as DNA, the CDR3 is TGTGCCAGCAGCGAGGGGGTCATGGTGACCCAAGAGACCCAGTACTTC. This translates into CASSEGVMVTQETQYF.

This sequence joins TRBV2 and TRBJ1-1; unclear D gene. CDR1 SNHLY and CDR2 FYNNEI come from the germline V gene. This CDR3 is 13 amino acids long. V lost 4 bases and J 2 bases, leaving 8 bases between the germline ends. CDR3 loop: CASSVQTNTEAFF. The CDR3 DNA follows: TGTGCCAGCAGTGTACAGACTAACACTGAAGCTTTCTTT.

The chain links TRBV6-1 to TRBJ2-7, with 8 bases that match TRBD1. This CDR3 has 13 amino acids. V shed 6 bases, J shed 5 bases, and the junction held 6 bases outside the gene matches. Germline-derived CDR1 and CDR2 are MNHNS and SASEGT. CDR3 sequence (DNA): TGTGCCAGCAGAACACAGGGGGAGGACGAGCAGTACTTC. The encoded protein is CASRTQGEDEQYF.

The V call is TRBV5-1, the J call TRBJ1-3; no firm D call. Germline CDR1 reads SGHRS; CDR2 reads YFSETQ. The length of the CDR3 is 13 residues. Trimming left V 1 base short and J 4 bases short, with 6 bases between. In DNA, the CDR3 is TGCGCCAGCAGCTTGCAGGTCGGAAACACCATATATTTT. Protein sequence: CASSLQVGNTIYF. Supplemented by reference TRBV5-1 and TRBJ1-3, the full variable domain reads KAGVTQTPRYLIKTRGQQVTLSCSPISGHRSVSWYQQTPGQGLQFLFEYFSETQRNKGNFPGRFSGRQFSNSRSEMNVSTLELGDSALYLCASSLQVGNTIYFGEGSWLTVV.

The rearrangement joins TRBV5-1 to TRBJ2-7; D is ambiguous. The V gene's germline CDR1 is SGHRS and CDR2 YFSETQ. Trimming stripped 4 bases from V and 2 bases from J, with 13 bases between. This CDR3 comprises 14 residues. The CDR3: CASSPAGLTYEQYF. The CDR3 DNA follows: TGCGCCAGCAGCCCCGCAGGTTTGACCTACGAGCAGTACTTC. Variable domain in full (rest from reference TRBV5-1 and TRBJ2-7): KAGVTQTPRYLIKTRGQQVTLSCSPISGHRSVSWYQQTPGQGLQFLFEYFSETQRNKGNFPGRFSGRQFSNSRSEMNVSTLELGDSALYLCASSPAGLTYEQYFGPGTRLTVT.

This rearrangement joins TRBV15 to TRBJ2-7; a possible D gene is TRBD1 (6 bases). The germline V gene encodes CDR1 LNHNV and CDR2 YYDKDF (reference sequence). The CDR3 covers 17 residues. The ends were cut back, 2 bases at V and 5 bases at J, with 22 bases in the middle. Here the CDR3 DNA reads TGTGCCACCAGCAGACAGGGGTTAGGCAGGTTCGGAGACGAGCAGTACTTC. This gives the protein CATSRQGLGRFGDEQYF.

This chain connects TRBV7-3 to TRBJ2-2, with no clear D. CDR3 length equals 16 residues. The V gene lost 5 bases and the J gene lost 0 bases, with 13 bases spanning the gap. Germline V gene sequence: CDR1 SGHTA, CDR2 FQGTGA. CDR3 sequence reads: CASSPRPLANTGELFF. The CDR3 region has the DNA TGTGCCAGCAGCCCACGTCCACTCGCGAACACCGGGGAGCTGTTTTTT.

The V call is TRBV10-3, the J call TRBJ2-3, with D possibly being TRBD1 or TRBD2 (5 bases each). The V end was cut by 2 bases, the J end by 1 base, with 10 bases between. The CDR3 length is 15 residues. Per germline, CDR1 ENHRY and CDR2 SYGVKD. This CDR3 is CAISEGVGGTDTQYF. CDR3 DNA: TGTGCCATCAGTGAGGGGGTGGGGGGCACAGATACGCAGTATTTT.

Only one count was recorded for this clone. In DNA, the CDR3 is TGTGCCAGCAGTTACCGTCTGAAATATGGCTACACCTTC. Translated: CASSYRLKYGYTF. The chain combines TRBV6-5 with TRBJ1-2; D is unclear. Germline V gene sequence: CDR1 MNHEY, CDR2 SVGAGI. The CDR3 has 13 amino acids. Trimming removed 2 bases at V and 5 bases at J, with 9 bases between.

The CDR3: CASSLSRVNYEQYF. In nucleotides, the CDR3 is TGTGCCAGCAGCTTGAGCAGGGTAAACTACGAGCAGTACTTC. This chain joins TRBV5-5 and TRBJ2-7; a weak D match, TRBD1 (5 bases). The CDR3 consists of 14 residues. Per germline, CDR1 SGHKS and CDR2 YYEKEE (reference sequence). V gave up 1 base and J gave up 3 bases, with 11 bases separating them. Variable domain in full (rest from reference TRBV5-5 and TRBJ2-7): DAGVTQSPTHLIKTRGQQVTLRCSPISGHKSVSWYQQVLGQGPQFIFQYYEKEERGRGNFPDRFSARQFPNYSSELNVNALLLGDSALYLCASSLSRVNYEQYFGPGTRLTVT.

This clone was counted between two and nine times. One end of the junction is discordant with germline, which a read error may explain. V usage is TRBV5-1 and J usage is TRBJ2-6; the D call may be TRBD1 or TRBD2 (6 bases each). In germline, CDR1 is SGHRS, CDR2 YFSETQ. The CDR3 covers 16 residues. The CDR3 DNA reads TGCGGCAGCAGCCCAAGGGGGGACTCTGGGGCCGACGTCCTGACTTTC. It specifies CGSSPRGDSGADVLTF.

The chain recombines TRBV7-3 with TRBJ1-2; D may be TRBD1 (5 bases). Germline assignment: CDR1 SGHTA and CDR2 FQGTGA. The CDR3 is 13 amino acids. V lost 0 bases to trimming and J lost 8 bases, with 10 bases between them. The CDR3 loop reads CASSLTFGGGYTF. CDR3 bases: TGTGCCAGCAGCTTAACGTTCGGGGGAGGCTACACCTTC.

This chain connects TRBV19 to TRBJ2-5; 13 nucleotides line up with TRBD2. The V gene's germline CDR1 is LNHDA and CDR2 SQIVND (reference sequence). The V segment lost 4 bases and the J segment 11 bases; nucleotides outside the gene matches: 10. The CDR3 is made up of 15 amino acids. The CDR3 here is CASSTGLAGSMGQYF. CDR3 nucleotides: TGTGCCAGTAGTACGGGACTAGCGGGGTCCATGGGGCAGTACTTC.

Note on this clone: A much larger clone lies a single base off, so this may be a read error. The chain employs TRBV9 and TRBJ2-7; D call uncertain. The CDR3 sequence is 14 residues long. CDR1 and CDR2 from the germline V gene are SGDLS and YYNGEE. Here the CDR3 reads CASSADPHGVEQHF. The CDR3 region has the DNA TGTGCCAGCAGCGCCGACCCCCATGGGGTGGAGCAGCACTTC.

The chain joins TRBV6-1 to TRBJ1-4; D is unclear. The CDR3 totals 14 residues. Germline V CDR1 and CDR2: MNHNS, SASEGT. Between the trimmed V and J ends, which lost 6 bases and 2 bases, there was a span of 10 bases. The DNA for the CDR3 is TGTGCCAGCAGGAAGGGCCTCACTAATGAAAAACTGTTTTTT. Its translation is CASRKGLTNEKLFF.

The genes are TRBV7-9 and TRBJ2-7, with D uncertain. V lost 1 base and J 0 bases, leaving 16 bases between the germline ends. CDR3 length: 17 amino acids. Germline values: CDR1 SEHNR, CDR2 FQNEAQ (reference sequence). CDR3 residues: CASSLGFFRTNSYEQYF. For the CDR3, the DNA is TGTGCCAGCAGCTTAGGATTTTTTAGGACCAACTCCTACGAGCAGTACTTC.

The rearrangement uses TRBV29-1 and TRBJ2-1, with D perhaps matching TRBD2 (6 bases). In germline, CDR1 is SQVTM, CDR2 ANQGSEA. The CDR3 sequence is 12 residues long. V was pared by 6 bases and J by 13 bases, with 19 bases between. The DNA for the CDR3 is TGCAGCGTGGCGACTAGTTTTGATTTTCAGTTCTTC. Translated: CSVATSFDFQFF.